This entry concerns a single TCR beta chain. Its antigen is not identified. Germline V CDR1 and CDR2: DFQATT, SNEGSKA (reference sequence). CDR3 length: 13 residues. This sample was included in a study of CXCR3-negative and CXCR3-positive naive CD8 T cells. Points from the study as a whole: The study found more hydrophobic TRB CDR3s in CXCR3-positive naive cells than in CXCR3-negative naive cells. For memory CD8+ cells diversity was much lower, but both naive subsets had comparably high diversity.

Via 5' RACE with UMI labels, TRB cDNA libraries were prepared. TCRdb reanalyzed the 5' RACE reads and collapses them to one entry per CDR3 protein, without DNA. Seen in this sample are 50,000 or so distinct CDR3 sequences; the ten most common clones hold around 0.6%. The rearrangement uses TRBV20-1 and TRBJ1-6. Sequencing used naive CXCR3+ CD8+ T cells from blood. Subset: CD45RO-CCR7+CD27+CD95- naive CD8+ T cells expressing CXCR3 (TNR3+). The clonotype comes from a human donor in good health. Some clones in this sample may be carry-over from other donors' samples. CDR3: CSARGGPDSPLHF.